This T cell receptor beta chain was obtained from a study of T-cell memory formation after mild COVID-19. On this clonotype: A much more abundant neighbour one base away suggests this may be a read error.

The CDR3 loop spans 15 amino acids. Germline-derived CDR1 and CDR2 are SEHNR and FQNEAQ (reference sequence). V dropped 1 base and J dropped 3; count of bases not matched to a gene: 1. Constant-segment primers served in 5'RACE that generated TCR alpha and TCR beta cDNA libraries bearing sample barcodes and UMIs. TCRdb called the 5' RACE reads again in MiXCR, with one record for every CDR3 protein. The data contain under 350,000 distinct CDR3 sequences, 15% to 20% of them seen just once; the ten biggest clones take up approximately 23%. The genes are TRBV7-9 and TRBJ2-5; TRBD1 matches 11 bases. The clonotype comes from a man aged 18 to 30 who had mild COVID-19 (a few samples of this study predate the infection). Cell type and time point are not known. The sample consisted of PBMCs or a T cell subset sorted from them (not recorded which). The CDR3 DNA sequence: TGTGCCAGCAGCTTAGGGACAGGGGGCGAAGAGACCCAGTACTTC. As protein: CASSLGTGGEETQYF.